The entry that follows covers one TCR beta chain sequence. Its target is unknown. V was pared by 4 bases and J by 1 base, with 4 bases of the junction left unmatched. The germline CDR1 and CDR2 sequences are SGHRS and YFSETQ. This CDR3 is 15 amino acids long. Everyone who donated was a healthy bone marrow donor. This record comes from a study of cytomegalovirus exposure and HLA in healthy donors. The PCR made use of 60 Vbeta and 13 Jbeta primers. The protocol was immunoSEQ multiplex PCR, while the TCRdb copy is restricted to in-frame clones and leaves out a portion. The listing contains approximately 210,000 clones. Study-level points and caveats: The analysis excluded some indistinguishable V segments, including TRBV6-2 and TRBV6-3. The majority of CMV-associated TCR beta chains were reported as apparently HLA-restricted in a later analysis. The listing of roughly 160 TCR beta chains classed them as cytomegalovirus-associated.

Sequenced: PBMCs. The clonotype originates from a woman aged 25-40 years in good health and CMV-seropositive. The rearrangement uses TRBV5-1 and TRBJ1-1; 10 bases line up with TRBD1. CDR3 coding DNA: TGCGCCAGCAGCCTAAGGACAGGGGGGAACACTGAAGCTTTCTTT. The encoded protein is CASSLRTGGNTEAFF.